These 5 T cell receptor beta chains share one sample of origin, sequenced in a study of response to subunit inactivated influenza vaccine. Each CDR3 protein gets one entry after TCRdb re-called the RT-PCR reads with MiXCR. The profile covers over 450,000 distinct CDR3 sequences, with 10% to 15% appearing a single time and around 14% taken by the ten largest. The material sequenced was PBMCs from blood, taken around seven weeks after vaccination. All receptors derive from a man aged 50-60 years who received an inactivated influenza vaccine.

The rearrangement links TRBV7-6 to TRBJ1-2; no firm D call. CDR3 size: 13 residues. The V gene lost 0 bases and the J gene lost 8 bases, with 10 bases spanning the gap. CDR1 is SGHVS and CDR2 is FNYEAQ in the germline V gene. The CDR3 coding sequence is TGTGCCAGCAGCTTAGCGTCGGGGTCCGGCTACACCTTC. It is translated as CASSLASGSGYTF.

The chain carries TRBV19 and TRBJ2-5; D perhaps matches TRBD1 (6 bases). The V gene's germline CDR1 is LNHDA and CDR2 SQIVND (reference sequence). V lost 5 bases, J lost 2 bases, and 18 bases lay in between. The CDR3 is 16 amino acids. In DNA, the CDR3 is TGTGCCAGTAGTGGAGGCCGACACAGGGAACAAGAGACCCAGTACTTC. This translates into CASSGGRHREQETQYF.

CDR3 amino acids: CASSALRHEQYF. Here the CDR3 DNA reads TGTGCCAGCAGCGCGCTTAGGCACGAGCAGTACTTC. The chain links TRBV5-6 to TRBJ2-7; D is ambiguous. This CDR3 spans 12 amino acids. CDR1 is SGHDT, CDR2 YYEEEE, per germline. Trimming shortened V by 4 bases and J by 5 bases, and 10 bases separated the two germline ends.

This chain connects TRBV2 to TRBJ2-1; D tentatively fits TRBD1 or TRBD2 (5 bases each). Germline V CDR1 and CDR2: SNHLY, FYNNEI. Trimming stripped 7 bases from V and 3 bases from J, with 10 bases between. CDR3 size: 13 residues. The CDR3 reads CASKGTGYNEQFF. The CDR3 coding sequence is TGTGCCAGCAAAGGGACGGGCTACAATGAGCAGTTCTTC. Based on the CDR3 plus reference TRBV2 and TRBJ2-1, the full variable domain is EPEVTQTPSHQVTQMGQEVILRCVPISNHLYFYWYRQILGQKVEFLVSFYNNEISEKSEIFDDQFSVERPDGSNFTLKIRSTKLEDSAMYFCASKGTGYNEQFFGPGTRLTVL.

This clonotype has a handful of counts. V is TRBV20-1 and J is TRBJ1-2; 10 bases agree with TRBD1. J lost 5 bases, V lost 5 bases, and 8 bases had no gene match. Germline CDR1 is DFQATT and CDR2 is SNEGSKA (reference sequence). CDR3 length: 14 amino acids. CDR3 protein: CSAPGQGDEYGYTF. CDR3 in DNA: TGCAGTGCTCCCGGACAGGGGGATGAGTATGGCTACACCTTC.